The clone carrying this TCR beta chain was detected ten times or more. Its antigen is not known. Amplification of TCR beta CDR3 regions was performed using RNA transcripts as template. HTBI primers were employed in a first-round RT-PCR of the TCR CDR3. Each CDR3 protein is one row after TCRdb ran MiXCR on the multiplex PCR reads. The repertoire holds 500,000 to 600,000 distinct CDR3 sequences, with just over 45% as singletons. This record belongs to a study of T cells in Graves' hyperthyroidism and ophthalmopathy. Germline-derived CDR1 and CDR2 are SEHNR and FQNEAQ (reference sequence). V lost 5 bases, J lost 1 base, and 8 bases lay in between. The CDR3 loop spans 13 amino acids. Whole-study findings and limits: Ophthalmopathy was predicted by the model a median of 6.5 months ahead of onset. Most thyroid clonotypes that were expanded above 0.001 also turned up in blood.

The TCR sequence derives from a woman in her late teens or twenties with Graves' hyperthyroidism. V is TRBV7-9 and J is TRBJ1-1; D gene ambiguous. The sequenced sample consisted of peripheral blood or thyroid tissue (not recorded which). DNA for the CDR3: TGTGCCAGCAGCGAGTCACGGAACACTGAAGCTTTCTTT. Amino acids: CASSESRNTEAFF. The full variable domain, in which reference TRBV7-9 and TRBJ1-1 provide the parts outside the CDR3, is DTGVSQNPRHKITKRGQNVTFRCDPISEHNRLYWYRQTLGQGPEFLTYFQNEAQLEKSRLLSDRFSAERPKGSFSTLEIQRTEQGDSAMYLCASSESRNTEAFFGQGTRLTVV.